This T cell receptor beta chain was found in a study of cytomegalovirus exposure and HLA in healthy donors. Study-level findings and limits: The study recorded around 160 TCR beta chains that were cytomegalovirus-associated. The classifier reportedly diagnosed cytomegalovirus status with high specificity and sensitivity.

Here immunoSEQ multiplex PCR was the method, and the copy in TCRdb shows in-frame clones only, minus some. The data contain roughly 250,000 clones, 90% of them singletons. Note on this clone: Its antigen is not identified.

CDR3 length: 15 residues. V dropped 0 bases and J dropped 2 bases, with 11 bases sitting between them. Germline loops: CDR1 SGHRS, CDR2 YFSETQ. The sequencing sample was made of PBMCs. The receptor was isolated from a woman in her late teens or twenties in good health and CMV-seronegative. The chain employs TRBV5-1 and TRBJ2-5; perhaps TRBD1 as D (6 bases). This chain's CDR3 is CASSLATGMQETQYF. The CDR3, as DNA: TGCGCCAGCAGCTTGGCCACAGGGATGCAAGAGACCCAGTACTTC. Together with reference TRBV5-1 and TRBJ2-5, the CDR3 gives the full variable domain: KAGVTQTPRYLIKTRGQQVTLSCSPISGHRSVSWYQQTPGQGLQFLFEYFSETQRNKGNFPGRFSGRQFSNSRSEMNVSTLELGDSALYLCASSLATGMQETQYFGPGTRLLVL.